The subject of this entry is one T cell receptor beta chain. The CDR3 length is 14 residues. Trimming took off 0 bases at V and 4 bases at J, with 9 bases between the two ends. CDR1 and CDR2 (germline): SGHTS, YDEGEE. The table came from immunoSEQ multiplex PCR; TCRdb's copy has only in-frame clones and leaves some out. The sample records 70,000 to 100,000 clones, more than 80% being singletons. The data derive from a study of blood T cell repertoires in COVID-19. This clonotype was obtained from a human donor in a cohort sampled during active COVID-19. The sequencing sample was made of peripheral blood. J is TRBJ2-3 and V is TRBV5-8, with D perhaps matching TRBD1 (6 bases). CDR3 coding DNA: TGTGCCAGCAGCTTGGGGCAGGGGCCAGATACGCAGTATTTT. Its protein is CASSLGQGPDTQYF.